These 15 T cell receptor beta chains were sequenced from one sample in a study of human T cells and chemical hapten exposure. In TCRdb, the RACE reads were re-called with MiXCR into one record per CDR3 protein. The sample contains about 160,000 distinct CDR3 sequences, about 27% of which appear only once. Time point specified: patch test 3, about 24 weeks after DPC sensitization. Treatment given: therapeutic diphenylcyclopropenone sensitization with weekly scalp DPC. The input for sequencing was whole blood, taken in connection with sensitization to the hapten diphenylcyclopropenone (DPC). The receptors shown here come from a young woman with alopecia areata. Some clones in this sample may be carry-over from other donors' samples.

In its sample, this clonotype was seen many times. This sequence joins TRBV5-4 and TRBJ2-5; 7 bases align to TRBD1. Germline-derived CDR1 and CDR2 are SGHNT and YYREEE (reference sequence). CDR3 length: 15 amino acids. The V and J ends lost 4 bases and 5 bases, in that order; junction bases with no gene match: 11. The CDR3 region has the DNA TGTGCCAGCAGCCCGAGGACAGGCGGTGTTGAGACCCAGTACTTC. Translated: CASSPRTGGVETQYF.

This clonotype was detected only a few times. V gene TRBV5-1 combines with J gene TRBJ1-3; TRBD1 matches at 10 bases. This CDR3 has 17 amino acids. The V segment lost 4 bases and the J segment 0 bases; nucleotides outside the gene matches: 7. CDR1 SGHRS and CDR2 YFSETQ come from the germline V gene. The CDR3 protein is CASSRSGTGASGNTIYF. For the CDR3, the DNA is TGCGCCAGCAGCCGGTCCGGGACAGGGGCCTCTGGAAACACCATATATTTT.

This clonotype turned up a few times. This chain connects TRBV4-3 to TRBJ2-4; TRBD1 matches 7 bases. J gave up 4 bases and V 1 base, and 4 bases lay outside the gene matches. Per the germline V gene, CDR1 is LGHNA and CDR2 is YSLEER. The CDR3 consists of 15 residues. In DNA form, the CDR3 reads TGCGCCAGCAGCCAAGGGACAGGTGATAAAAACATTCAGTACTTC. This gives the protein CASSQGTGDKNIQYF.

The chain carries TRBV7-9 and TRBJ2-3; 9 bases match TRBD1. Germline-derived CDR1 and CDR2 are SEHNR and FQNEAQ (reference sequence). The CDR3 runs to 15 residues. V lost 8 bases, J lost 4 bases, and 10 bases stayed unmatched. The CDR3 bases are TGTGCCAGCTACTCCGGGACAGGGAGGGCAGATACGCAGTATTTT. Translated, it gives CASYSGTGRADTQYF.

The gene calls are TRBV4-1 and TRBJ2-2; no definite D call. CDR1 is MGHRA and CDR2 is YSYEKL in the germline V gene. With 5 bases removed from V and 5 bases from J, the gap between germline ends came to 15 bases. CDR3 length: 15 residues. The CDR3 spells CASSDPRAPTGELFF. CDR3 bases: TGCGCCAGCAGCGATCCCCGCGCCCCGACCGGGGAGCTGTTTTTT.

This chain joins TRBV9 and TRBJ2-7; D may be TRBD1 or TRBD2 (5 bases each). The V and J ends lost 3 bases and 11 bases respectively, with 18 bases between them. CDR1 is SGDLS and CDR2 is YYNGEE in the germline V gene. This CDR3 is 13 amino acids long. CDR3 residues: CASSETSRGVEYF. CDR3 coding DNA: TGTGCCAGCAGCGAGACAAGCCGGGGCGTGGAGTACTTC.

The genes are TRBV29-1 and TRBJ2-2; possible D gene TRBD1, 7 bases. V was shortened by 7 bases and J by 11 bases, with 14 bases between the two germline ends. In germline, CDR1 is SQVTM, CDR2 ANQGSEA. The CDR3 extends over 11 amino acids. Written as DNA, the CDR3 is TGCAGCGCCCCAGGGGGGAAAGAGCTGTTTTTT. Translated: CSAPGGKELFF.

The chain uses TRBV7-2 and TRBJ2-5; TRBD1 agrees at 10 bases. Trimming at V came to 6 bases and at J to 3 bases, leaving 7 bases not matched to a gene. In germline, CDR1 is SGHTA, CDR2 FQGNSA. The CDR3 contains 15 residues. DNA of the CDR3: TGTGCCAGCAGGCGTGACAGGGGGCGAGAAGAGACCCAGTACTTC. As protein: CASRRDRGREETQYF.

The table lists this clonotype with a few counts. J is TRBJ1-6 and V is TRBV20-1; tentative D call: TRBD1 (5 bases). This CDR3 region has 16 residues. Germline values: CDR1 DFQATT, CDR2 SNEGSKA (reference sequence). V gave up 0 bases and J gave up 5 bases, with 14 bases separating them. CDR3 in amino acids: CSARDRWGTDNSPLHF. CDR3 bases: TGCAGTGCTAGAGATAGATGGGGGACCGATAATTCACCCCTCCACTTT.

The CDR3, as DNA: TGCAGTGCTCGGACAGGGAGGGAAAAACTGTTTTTT. It yields the protein CSARTGREKLFF. The rearrangement joins TRBV20-1 to TRBJ1-4; 8 nucleotides align to TRBD1. CDR1 and CDR2 (germline): DFQATT, SNEGSKA (reference sequence). The CDR3 has 12 residues. V dropped 5 bases and J dropped 8; count of bases not matched to a gene: 4.

The J gene is TRBJ1-1, the V gene TRBV20-1; D may be TRBD1 (5 bases). The CDR3 is made up of 13 amino acids. The germline CDR1 and CDR2 sequences are DFQATT and SNEGSKA (reference sequence). V gave up 6 bases and J gave up 3 bases, with 14 bases separating them. CDR3 amino acids: CSASGGVYTEAFF. CDR3 sequence (DNA): TGCAGTGCGAGCGGGGGGGTTTACACTGAAGCTTTCTTT.

V and J are TRBV5-1 and TRBJ2-2, with TRBD2 as a possible D gene (5 bases). The CDR3 runs to 17 residues. Deletions cut 4 bases from V and 0 bases from J, with 16 bases between. Germline assignment: CDR1 SGHRS and CDR2 YFSETQ. Written as DNA, the CDR3 is TGCGCCAGCAGCCTTCCACCGGGGTTCGCGAACACCGGGGAGCTGTTTTTT. Translating gives CASSLPPGFANTGELFF.

As regards this clonotype: The junction differs from germline at one of its ends, possibly a read error. The V and J genes are TRBV6-2 or TRBV6-3 and TRBJ2-3, with a tentative D call TRBD2 (6 bases). The CDR3 sequence is 14 residues long. Germline V gives CDR1 MNHEY, CDR2 SVGEGT. CDR3 bases: TGTACCAGCAGTTATGGCGGGACCTCAGATACGCAGTATTTT. Translating it yields CTSSYGGTSDTQYF.

This clonotype has just a few counts. The gene calls are TRBV27 and TRBJ1-5; D might be TRBD1 (6 bases). This CDR3 is built from 17 residues. V was clipped by 4 bases and J by 3 bases, with 19 bases between them. Germline CDR1 and CDR2: MNHEY and SMNVEV (reference sequence). The CDR3 here is CASSSTLQGRNNQPQHF. CDR3 sequence (DNA): TGTGCCAGCAGTTCTACTTTACAGGGCCGGAACAATCAGCCCCAGCATTTT.

This chain connects TRBV5-1 to TRBJ2-5; D remains ambiguous. The CDR3 covers 17 residues. Trimming left V 2 bases short and J 3 bases short, with 20 bases between. Germline CDR1 is SGHRS and CDR2 is YFSETQ. The CDR3 DNA follows: TGCGCCAGCAGCTTAACAAAGGGCATCCTGGTGGAAGAGACCCAGTACTTC. It encodes CASSLTKGILVEETQYF.